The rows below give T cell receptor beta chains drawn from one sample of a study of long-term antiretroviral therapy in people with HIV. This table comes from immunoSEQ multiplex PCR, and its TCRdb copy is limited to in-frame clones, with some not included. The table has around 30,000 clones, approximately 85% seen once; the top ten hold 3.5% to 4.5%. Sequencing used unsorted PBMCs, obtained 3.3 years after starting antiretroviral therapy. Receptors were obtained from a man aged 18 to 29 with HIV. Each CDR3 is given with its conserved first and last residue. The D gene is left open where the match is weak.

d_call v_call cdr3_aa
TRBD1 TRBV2 CASSPRQGSSYEQYF
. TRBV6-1 CASRAKAGQYF
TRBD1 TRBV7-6 CASSLRQGNTGELFF
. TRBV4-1 CASSQGNGGSQYF
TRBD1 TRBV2 CASSEGQGPYGYTF
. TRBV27 CASSPGRGTEAFF
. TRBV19 CASSPGGRSHEKLFF
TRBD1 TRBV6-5 CASTHRQGGGYTF
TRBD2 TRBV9 CASSVGLPGLAGEAPYEQYF
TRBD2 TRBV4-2 CASSQDSSGGGETQYF
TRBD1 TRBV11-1 CASSSGTGNYEQYF
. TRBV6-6 CASSSGGDEAFF
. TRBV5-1 CASSLDLGSYNEQFF
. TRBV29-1 CSVIVSQSYGYTF
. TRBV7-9 CASSAGRDEQYF
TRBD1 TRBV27 CASRGQGRSQPQHF
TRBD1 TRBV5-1 CASSIRDRGTEAFF
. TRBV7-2 CASSLASGAGNTIYF
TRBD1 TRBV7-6 CASSLPRGDRVYEQYF
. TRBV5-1 CASSLVGSVNTEAFF
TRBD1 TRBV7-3 CASSLTRDSFGYTF
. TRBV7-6 CASSLGPTGGETQYF